This T cell receptor (beta chain) was sequenced in a study of response to subunit inactivated influenza vaccine. This CDR3 is built from 14 residues. Germline CDR1 and CDR2: SGHDT and YYEEEE. A note on this clonotype: What it binds is not known. At one of its ends the junction is not consistent with the germline gene, which may arise from a read error.

TCRdb re-called the RT-PCR reads with MiXCR, one entry per CDR3 protein. Of roughly 570,000 distinct CDR3 sequences listed, approximately 12% are singletons. Overall study findings and caveats: The authors suggested that every seasonal influenza vaccination recruits few new T cells.

The gene calls are TRBV5-6 and TRBJ2-7, with TRBD1 as a possible D gene (5 bases). The sequencing here drew on PBMCs from blood, taken roughly 47 days after vaccination. The source of this sequence is a man in his fifties who received an inactivated influenza vaccine. The CDR3 region has the DNA TGTGCCATCAGCCCAAGGCTCCAGGGCTGGGAGCAGTACTTC. Amino acid sequence: CAISPRLQGWEQYF.